This T cell receptor (beta chain) originates from a study of OX40 agonist ivuxolimab in advanced cancers. As for the study in general: It was ivuxolimab, an agonistic anti-OX40 (CD134) antibody, that patients were treated with. Participants could have had prior anti-PD-1, anti-PD-L1 or anti-CTLA-4 therapy, and around 40% had some. Study-wide results and caveats: The authors also found low normalized T-cell clonal expansion in some nonresponders.

Details on this clone: Its specificity is unknown.

Measured with immunoSEQ multiplex PCR; TCRdb has only the in-frame clones, and not every one. The sample lists under 90,000 clones; about 90% were seen once. The V gene lost 3 bases and the J gene lost 8 bases, with 15 bases spanning the gap. Per the germline V gene, CDR1 is LNHDA and CDR2 is SQIVND (reference sequence). The CDR3 sequence is 14 residues long. This receptor was obtained from an adult with an advanced solid tumor such as melanoma, head and neck, liver or kidney cancer. Sequencing used CD4+ or CD8+ T cells sorted from blood, obtained in a trial of the OX40 agonist ivuxolimab. This chain joins TRBV19 and TRBJ2-3; D is perhaps TRBD1 (6 bases). The CDR3 reads CASSISWVRGTQYF. CDR3 coding DNA: TGTGCCAGTAGTATCAGTTGGGTCAGGGGTACGCAGTATTTT.